One sample yielded the 8 T cell receptor beta chains listed below, sequenced in a study of neurological immune-mediated disorders. TCRdb re-derived calls from the 5' RACE reads in MiXCR, one entry per CDR3 protein. The table lists about 30,000 distinct CDR3 sequences, about 12% of them singletons. Sequencing was carried out using PBMCs. These receptor sequences come from an older woman in good health.

This clonotype occurred many times. The chain recombines TRBV3-1 with TRBJ2-1, with 10 bases aligning to TRBD1. The ends lost 4 bases at V and 4 bases at J; junction bases unmatched: 7. Germline V gene sequence: CDR1 LGHDT, CDR2 YNNKEL (reference sequence). This CDR3 is built from 16 residues. The CDR3 loop reads CASSRQTGGPYNEQFF. The CDR3 nucleotides read TGTGCCAGCAGCCGCCAGACAGGGGGCCCGTACAATGAGCAGTTCTTC.

This clonotype was detected many times. J is TRBJ2-1 and V is TRBV29-1; 10 nucleotides match TRBD2. The germline gives CDR1 SQVTM, CDR2 ANQGSEA. Trimming removed 7 bases from V and 6 bases from J; junction bases left unmatched: 18. The CDR3 is 17 residues long. CDR3 in amino acids: CSARGWLAGDSSNEQFF. CDR3 DNA sequence: TGCAGCGCCCGGGGGTGGCTAGCGGGGGATTCAAGCAATGAGCAGTTCTTC.

This clonotype was recorded at least ten times. The chain employs TRBV12-3 or TRBV12-4 and TRBJ1-1; D remains ambiguous. The V end was cut by 3 bases, the J end by 8 bases, with 7 bases between. The CDR3 runs 11 residues. CDR3 region: CASSFSGEAFF. DNA for the CDR3: TGTGCCAGCAGTTTCTCGGGAGAAGCTTTCTTT.

This clonotype was counted many times. The V call is TRBV7-2, the J call TRBJ2-5; TRBD2 is a possible D gene (5 bases). V was cut by 0 bases and J by 5 bases, with 10 bases left in between. Germline V gene data show CDR1 as SGHTA and CDR2 as FQGNSA. The CDR3 consists of 14 residues. The CDR3 is CASSLANWEETQYF. CDR3 bases: TGTGCCAGCAGCTTAGCGAACTGGGAGGAGACCCAGTACTTC.

This clonotype was observed at least ten times. V is TRBV5-1 and J is TRBJ2-4; the D call may be TRBD1 or TRBD2 (5 bases each). V was cut by 4 bases and J by 9 bases, with 17 bases left in between. The CDR3 runs to 14 residues. Germline values: CDR1 SGHRS, CDR2 YFSETQ. This chain's CDR3 is CASSIERGNGIQYF. DNA for the CDR3: TGCGCCAGCAGCATTGAACGGGGCAACGGCATTCAGTACTTC.

In this sample, this clonotype turned up many times. The V gene is TRBV15, the J gene TRBJ2-5; TRBD2 is a possible D gene (5 bases). V was shortened by 5 bases and J by 4 bases, with 20 bases between the two germline ends. Germline V CDR1 and CDR2: LNHNV, YYDKDF (reference sequence). The CDR3 runs to 16 residues. CDR3 bases: TGTGCCACCAGCCCCCTTTACCGGGGTGTTCGAGAGACCCAGTACTTC. It specifies CATSPLYRGVRETQYF.

V usage is TRBV6-5 and J usage is TRBJ2-3; D gene uncertain. The CDR3 runs to 14 residues. Germline V gene lookup returns CDR1 MNHEY and CDR2 SVGAGI. With 2 bases removed from V and 1 base from J, the gap between germline ends came to 7 bases. CDR3 amino acids: CASSYGGGTDTQYF. CDR3 DNA: TGTGCCAGCAGTTACGGTGGGGGCACAGATACGCAGTATTTT.

Many counts were recorded for this clonotype. The chain joins TRBV5-4 to TRBJ2-1; 12 nucleotides line up with TRBD2. CDR1 and CDR2 from the germline V gene are SGHNT and YYREEE (reference sequence). CDR3 size: 19 residues. Trimming removed 4 bases from V and 0 bases from J; junction bases left unmatched: 11. The CDR3 reads CASSPTSGGAGRSYNEQFF. The CDR3 nucleotides read TGTGCCAGCAGCCCGACTAGCGGGGGCGCTGGCCGCTCCTACAATGAGCAGTTCTTC.